These 23 T cell receptor beta chains share one sample of origin, sequenced in a study of glioma-infiltrating T cells after dendritic cell vaccination. As for time point: after dendritic cell vaccination, including at tumor progression/relapse. The protocol was immunoSEQ multiplex PCR, while the TCRdb copy is restricted to in-frame clones and leaves out a portion. The table has more than 95,000 clones, about 85% seen once. The source material was blood, sampled after dendritic cell vaccination. Receptor source: a human donor with glioblastoma.

There are a few counts of this clone. The chain employs TRBV6-5 and TRBJ2-1; D ambiguous. Per germline, CDR1 MNHEY and CDR2 SVGAGI. Trimming removed 6 bases from V and 0 bases from J, with 12 bases in between. The CDR3 length is 15 residues. The CDR3 bases are TGTGCCAGCAGCCTGCGGCCCAGCTCCTACAATGAGCAGTTCTTC. This gives the protein CASSLRPSSYNEQFF.

V gene TRBV28 combines with J gene TRBJ1-2; a weak D match, TRBD1 (5 bases). V lost 2 bases and J 4 bases, leaving 11 bases between the germline ends. This CDR3 is 14 amino acids long. Germline V gene lookup returns CDR1 MDHEN and CDR2 SYDVKM. CDR3 nucleotide sequence: TGTGCCAGCAGTTTACCGGCAGGGCGCTATGGCTACACCTTC. Encoded protein: CASSLPAGRYGYTF.

The chain links TRBV5-1 to TRBJ1-5; no clear D. The V end lost 0 bases, the J end lost 5 bases, and 6 bases lay between the germline ends. The CDR3 runs to 13 residues. Germline assignment: CDR1 SGHRS and CDR2 YFSETQ. CDR3 sequence reads: CASSLDPDQPQHF. In nucleotides, the CDR3 is TGCGCCAGCAGCTTGGATCCGGATCAGCCCCAGCATTTT.

V and J are TRBV18 and TRBJ1-5; D perhaps matches TRBD1 (5 bases). Germline values: CDR1 KGHSH, CDR2 LQKENI. This CDR3 comprises 14 residues. V shed 3 bases and J shed 6 bases, with 12 bases lying between them. In DNA, the CDR3 is TGTGCCAGCTCACCCCGCCAGGGTGTTCAGCCCCAGCATTTT. This translates into CASSPRQGVQPQHF.

The V gene is TRBV9, the J gene TRBJ1-3; 7 bases are a match to TRBD1. Germline values: CDR1 SGDLS, CDR2 YYNGEE. With 3 bases clipped from V and 4 bases from J, the junction kept 7 bases outside the gene matches. CDR3 size: 15 residues. The DNA of the CDR3 is TGTGCCAGCAGCGCTGGGGACAGTCAGGGAAACACCATATATTTT. Protein: CASSAGDSQGNTIYF. The variable domain in full, with the rest retrieved from reference TRBV9 and TRBJ1-3, is DSGVTQTPKHLITATGQRVTLRCSPRSGDLSVYWYQQSLDQGLQFLIQYYNGEERAKGNILERFSAQQFPDLHSELNLSSLELGDSALYFCASSAGDSQGNTIYFGEGSWLTVV.

This chain connects TRBV5-5 to TRBJ2-5, with D uncertain. The CDR3 has 13 residues. Trimming removed 2 bases from V and 2 bases from J, with 7 bases in between. Germline CDR1 is SGHKS and CDR2 is YYEKEE (reference sequence). The CDR3, as DNA: TGTGCCAGCAGCTTATACAGTCAAGAGACCCAGTACTTC. This translates into CASSLYSQETQYF.

The chain joins TRBV5-1 to TRBJ1-1, with 7 positions matching TRBD1. Trimming took 6 bases from V and 5 from J; bases not matched to a gene: 10. This CDR3 contains 14 residues. Per germline, CDR1 SGHRS and CDR2 YFSETQ. CDR3 in amino acids: CASNKDRLETEAFF. Written as DNA, the CDR3 is TGCGCCAGCAACAAGGACAGGCTGGAGACTGAAGCTTTCTTT. The full variable domain, in which reference TRBV5-1 and TRBJ1-1 provide the parts outside the CDR3, is KAGVTQTPRYLIKTRGQQVTLSCSPISGHRSVSWYQQTPGQGLQFLFEYFSETQRNKGNFPGRFSGRQFSNSRSEMNVSTLELGDSALYLCASNKDRLETEAFFGQGTRLTVV.

The chain uses TRBV20-1 and TRBJ1-1; D possibly corresponds to TRBD1 (6 bases). Germline values: CDR1 DFQATT, CDR2 SNEGSKA (reference sequence). Deletions cut 3 bases from V and 7 bases from J, with 9 bases between. The CDR3 is 11 residues long. The CDR3 nucleotides are TGCAGTGCTAGGCGGACAGTTGAAGCTTTCTTT. Its protein is CSARRTVEAFF.

CDR3 nucleotide sequence: TGCGCCAGCAGGGGGGGACAGGGGTTAGATACGCAGTATTTT. This codes for CASRGGQGLDTQYF. This rearrangement joins TRBV5-1 to TRBJ2-3; TRBD1 agrees at 10 bases. From germline, CDR1 is SGHRS and CDR2 YFSETQ. The CDR3 has 14 residues. With V trimmed by 5 bases and J by 5 bases, 5 bases remained unmatched. The full variable domain, with the rest looked up from reference TRBV5-1 and TRBJ2-3, is KAGVTQTPRYLIKTRGQQVTLSCSPISGHRSVSWYQQTPGQGLQFLFEYFSETQRNKGNFPGRFSGRQFSNSRSEMNVSTLELGDSALYLCASRGGQGLDTQYFGPGTRLTVL.

The genes are TRBV28 and TRBJ1-2; 12 bases match TRBD1. The V and J ends lost 3 bases and 10 bases, in that order; junction bases with no gene match: 18. Germline V gene sequence: CDR1 MDHEN, CDR2 SYDVKM. The CDR3 totals 18 residues. The DNA for the CDR3 is TGTGCCAGCAGTTTTGTGACGGGACAGGGGGCGCAAAGTTCTCTCTACACCTTC. Protein: CASSFVTGQGAQSSLYTF.

Regarding this clone: The junction shows a germline mismatch at one end, possibly a read error. Other DNA sequences in the sample encode the same CDR3. This chain connects TRBV7-3 to TRBJ2-1; 8 nucleotides agree with TRBD2. Germline CDR1 and CDR2: SGHTA and FQGTGA. The CDR3 consists of 15 residues. The CDR3 DNA sequence: TGTGCTAGCAGCTTATCAGCGGGAGTGTACAATGAGCAGTTCTTC. Protein sequence: CASSLSAGVYNEQFF.

The chain has TRBV19 and TRBJ2-3; D gene unclear. The CDR3 contains 12 residues. Looked up from germline, CDR1 is LNHDA and CDR2 is SQIVND (reference sequence). The germline V and J ends were trimmed by 6 bases and 2 bases, with 6 bases remaining between them. The CDR3 protein is CASSRATDTQYF. CDR3 nucleotide sequence: TGTGCCAGTAGCCGAGCCACAGATACGCAGTATTTT.

The chain couples TRBV2 to TRBJ2-7; 7 positions match TRBD1. The V and J ends lost 9 bases and 3 bases, in that order; junction bases with no gene match: 11. Germline values: CDR1 SNHLY, CDR2 FYNNEI. The length of the CDR3 is 14 residues. Written as DNA, the CDR3 is TGTGCCAGGAGCCGGGACAGAGGGGACTACGAGCAGTACTTC. This gives the protein CARSRDRGDYEQYF.

This rearrangement joins TRBV7-9 to TRBJ1-4; TRBD1 aligns across 9 bases. This CDR3 contains 15 residues. The germline CDR1 and CDR2 sequences are SEHNR and FQNEAQ (reference sequence). J gave up 7 bases and V 5 bases, and 8 bases lay outside the gene matches. The CDR3 loop is CASSSGTGRIEKLFF. DNA of the CDR3: TGTGCCAGCAGCAGCGGGACAGGGAGAATTGAAAAACTGTTTTTT. Filled out from reference TRBV7-9 and TRBJ1-4, the complete variable domain reads DTGVSQNPRHKITKRGQNVTFRCDPISEHNRLYWYRQTLGQGPEFLTYFQNEAQLEKSRLLSDRFSAERPKGSFSTLEIQRTEQGDSAMYLCASSSGTGRIEKLFFGSGTQLSVL.

The rearrangement uses TRBV19 and TRBJ2-7, with 8 bases lining up with TRBD1. Germline V gives CDR1 LNHDA, CDR2 SQIVND (reference sequence). This CDR3 is built from 16 residues. V shed 7 bases, J shed 2 bases, and the junction held 13 bases outside the gene matches. CDR3 in amino acids: CASILSTDRETYEQYF. The CDR3 bases are TGTGCCAGTATCCTAAGCACGGACAGGGAAACCTACGAGCAGTACTTC.

This clone appeared once. The chain links TRBV7-2 to TRBJ2-1; 9 nucleotides line up with TRBD2. Germline V gene data show CDR1 as SGHTA and CDR2 as FQGNSA. V shed 5 bases and J 6 bases; nucleotides not matched to a gene: 2. This CDR3 region has 13 residues. The CDR3 loop is CASSGGRGNEQFF. The CDR3 DNA follows: TGTGCCAGCAGCGGCGGGAGGGGCAATGAGCAGTTCTTC. Using reference TRBV7-2 and TRBJ2-1 for the parts outside the CDR3, the full variable domain is GAGVSQSPSNKVTEKGKDVELRCDPISGHTALYWYRQSLGQGLEFLIYFQGNSAPDKSGLPSDRFSAERTGGSVSTLTIQRTQQEDSAVYLCASSGGRGNEQFFGPGTRLTVL.

This clone was counted a few times. The rearrangement links TRBV5-1 to TRBJ2-3; D call uncertain. V lost 0 bases and J lost 2, with 7 bases in between. Per germline, CDR1 SGHRS and CDR2 YFSETQ. The CDR3 runs to 14 residues. CDR3 region: CASSLADFTDTQYF. As DNA, the CDR3 is TGCGCCAGCAGCTTGGCCGACTTCACAGATACGCAGTATTTT.

The CDR3 sequence is CASSLKGGSTEAFF. The CDR3 DNA follows: TGCGCCAGCAGCTTGAAGGGTGGGAGTACTGAAGCTTTCTTT. J is TRBJ1-1 and V is TRBV5-1; no definite D call. The CDR3 runs to 14 residues. Trimming left V 1 base short and J 5 bases short, with 12 bases between. From germline, CDR1 is SGHRS and CDR2 YFSETQ.

The chain has TRBV30 and TRBJ2-3, with D tentatively TRBD2 (6 bases). The CDR3 has 14 residues. Trimming stripped 5 bases from V and 6 bases from J, with 18 bases between. The germline gives CDR1 GTSNPN, CDR2 SVGIG (reference sequence). The CDR3 region is CAWARDWAADTQYF. In DNA, the CDR3 is TGTGCCTGGGCCCGGGACTGGGCAGCCGATACGCAGTATTTT.

The rearrangement joins TRBV6-5 to TRBJ1-2, with a tentative D call TRBD1 (6 bases). The length of the CDR3 is 14 residues. With 0 bases removed from V and 7 bases from J, the gap between germline ends came to 12 bases. In germline, CDR1 is MNHEY, CDR2 SVGAGI. The CDR3, as DNA: TGTGCCAGCAGTTACTCGGGACACTTCGGTGGCTACACCTTC. Amino acids: CASSYSGHFGGYTF.

The gene calls are TRBV5-1 and TRBJ2-7; 9 nucleotides agree with TRBD1. The V gene end was trimmed by 7 bases and the J gene end by 5 bases; junction bases not matched to a gene: 10. The CDR3 covers 14 residues. CDR1 and CDR2 from the germline V gene are SGHRS and YFSETQ. This CDR3 is CASGYRDRAHEQYF. The CDR3 DNA sequence: TGCGCCAGCGGATACCGGGACAGGGCCCACGAGCAGTACTTC.

The gene calls are TRBV19 and TRBJ1-6, with D hard to call. CDR1 and CDR2 from the germline V gene are LNHDA and SQIVND (reference sequence). This CDR3 is built from 18 residues. The V end was cut by 2 bases, the J end by 7 bases, with 21 bases between. CDR3: CASSILVSWSNENSPLHF. Here the CDR3 DNA reads TGTGCCAGTAGTATATTAGTCTCGTGGTCCAACGAAAATTCACCCCTCCACTTT.

The chain joins TRBV6-8 to TRBJ1-2; D is perhaps TRBD1 (6 bases). Germline V gene sequence: CDR1 MNHGY, CDR2 SAAAGT. V was cut by 5 bases and J by 1 base, with 11 bases left in between. The CDR3 totals 14 residues. CDR3 amino acids: CASSGPQGNYGYTF. The CDR3 coding sequence is TGTGCCAGCAGTGGACCACAGGGTAACTATGGCTACACCTTC.